Below are 2 T cell receptor beta chains sequenced from a single sample in a study of CD8 T cells in ankylosing spondylitis. TCRdb used MiXCR to reprocess the 5' RACE reads, holding one entry per CDR3 protein. The repertoire holds roughly 230,000 distinct CDR3 sequences, with approximately 20% as singletons. The sample comprised blood, either unsorted or a sorted T cell fraction (not recorded which). The receptors here all came from a male donor with ankylosing spondylitis or in good health (not recorded which).

V and J are TRBV6-5 and TRBJ2-2; perhaps TRBD2 as D (6 bases). V dropped 0 bases and J dropped 4 bases, with 12 bases sitting between them. Per the germline V gene, CDR1 is MNHEY and CDR2 is SVGAGI. The CDR3 has 16 amino acids. The CDR3 DNA follows: TGTGCCAGCAGTTACTCTACGGGAGCGTTCACCGGGGAGCTGTTTTTT. It codes for CASSYSTGAFTGELFF.

This rearrangement joins TRBV6-5 to TRBJ2-2; the D gene is possibly TRBD1 (6 bases). Germline V gene lookup returns CDR1 MNHEY and CDR2 SVGAGI. V gave up 3 bases and J gave up 2 bases, with 13 bases separating them. The CDR3 runs to 16 residues. As DNA, the CDR3 is TGTGCCAGCAGTTATTCCGGGACATTTAACACCGGGGAGCTGTTTTTT. Amino acid sequence: CASSYSGTFNTGELFF.